The rows below give T cell receptor beta chains drawn from one sample of a study of cytomegalovirus exposure and HLA in healthy donors. Generated by immunoSEQ multiplex PCR, the TCRdb table keeps only in-frame clones and is missing some. The sample lists about 190,000 clones, 75% to 80% seen once, with 5% to 6% in the top ten. The source material was PBMCs. The receptors stem from a woman aged 30 to 39 in good health and CMV-seropositive. The CDR3 runs from the conserved cysteine through the conserved F or W. D genes are given only for firm matches. Size values are once, few and many counts, or a class for expanded clones, and some rows have none.

D gene | J gene | clone size | V gene | CDR3 DNA | CDR3 protein
TRBD1 | TRBJ2-1 | - | TRBV28 | TGTGCCAGCAGTTTAGGACAGGGTTCCTACAATGAGCAGTTCTTC | CASSLGQGSYNEQFF
- | TRBJ1-1 | - | TRBV5-1 | TGCGCCAGCAGCTTGTTAGGGGGGGGAGACACTGAAGCTTTCTTT | CASSLLGGGDTEAFF
TRBD1 | TRBJ1-1 | once | TRBV14 | TGTGCCAGCAGCCTGTACAGGGGGCTTAACACTGAAGCTTTCTTT | CASSLYRGLNTEAFF
- | TRBJ2-7 | once | TRBV7-6 | TGTGCCAGCAGCCTCGGCGGCCTAGGTAGGGAGCAGTACTTC | CASSLGGLGREQYF
- | TRBJ2-7 | - | TRBV6-1 | TGTGCCAGTTTGACTAGAGCGGGCCTCCTTTACGAGCAGTACTTC | CASLTRAGLLYEQYF
- | TRBJ1-5 | - | TRBV13 | TGTGCCAGCAGTCAGGGTGGCCAGCCCCAGCATTTT | CASSQGGQPQHF
TRBD2 | TRBJ2-5 | - | TRBV7-2 | TGTGCCAGCAGAGGCGGGGGAGAGACCCAGTACTTC | CASRGGGETQYF
TRBD2 | TRBJ2-7 | - | TRBV7-8 | TGTGCCAGCACCCTCGGGAGGGAAGAACTGCGGCAGTACTTC | CASTLGREELRQYF
TRBD1 | TRBJ1-2 | - | TRBV5-1 | TGCGCCAGCAGCGGAGACAGGGGGCTCTTTGGCTACACCTTC | CASSGDRGLFGYTF
- | TRBJ2-7 | - | TRBV5-4 | TGTGCCAGCAGCTTGAATGGAGCCTACGAGCAGTACTTC | CASSLNGAYEQYF
TRBD1 | TRBJ1-1 | - | TRBV10-3 | TGTGCCATGACAGGGGATATGAACACTGAAGCTTTCTTT | CAMTGDMNTEAFF
- | TRBJ1-5 | - | TRBV15 | TGTGCCACCAGCAGAGATCGGAACGGGGTTCAGCCCCAGCATTTT | CATSRDRNGVQPQHF
TRBD2 | TRBJ2-7 | - | TRBV5-6 | TGTGCCAGCAGAGAGAGCGGGGTGACCTACGAGCAGTACTTC | CASRESGVTYEQYF
TRBD1 | TRBJ1-4 | - | TRBV11-1 | TGTGCCAGCAGCTCCATTGGACAGGGAACTAATGAAAAACTGTTTTTT | CASSSIGQGTNEKLFF
TRBD1 | TRBJ2-7 | - | TRBV13 | TGTGCCAGCAGCCGCCCGGGACAGACTTACGAGCAGTACTTC | CASSRPGQTYEQYF
TRBD2 | TRBJ2-1 | - | TRBV28 | TGTGCCAGCAGTTTAGCATCGGGAGCGGGAGGGACATACAATGAGCAGTTCTTC | CASSLASGAGGTYNEQFF
- | TRBJ1-5 | - | TRBV4-1 | TGCGCCAGCAGCCAAGATTACGGGGGAAATCCTAATTTT | CASSQDYGGNPNF
- | TRBJ1-1 | once | TRBV7-6 | TGTGCCAGCAGCCCCCGGCAGGGTTCGAACACTGAAGCTTTCTTT | CASSPRQGSNTEAFF
- | TRBJ1-3 | - | TRBV10-3 | TGTGCCATCAGTGATAGTCACGGCTCTGGAAACACCATATATTTT | CAISDSHGSGNTIYF
TRBD2 | TRBJ2-3 | - | TRBV10-3 | TGTGCCATCAGTGCCAGCGGGGGCCCCACAGATACGCAGTATTTT | CAISASGGPTDTQYF
TRBD1 | TRBJ1-3 | - | TRBV29-1 | TGCAGCGTTGAAGATTTTACAGGGGCCTCTGGAAACACCATATATTTT | CSVEDFTGASGNTIYF
TRBD2 | TRBJ2-1 | - | TRBV11-2 | TGTGCCAGCAGCTTCAACCGGGAGGGTGAGCAGTTCTTC | CASSFNREGEQFF
TRBD1 | TRBJ1-1 | few | TRBV5-4 | TGTGCCAGCAGCTTGTTCCGGGACAGAAACACTGAAGCTTTCTTT | CASSLFRDRNTEAFF
TRBD1 | TRBJ2-3 | - | TRBV6-5 | TGTGCCAGCAGTGGCGGGACAGGGATAGAGAATACGCAGTATTTT | CASSGGTGIENTQYF